Here is one T cell receptor (beta chain) with its context. No antigen is known for it. These data are taken from a study of CD8+CD57+ T cells in acquired aplastic anemia. Looking at the study overall: The study obtained an average of around 3.4 ug of DNA from sorted CD4+ and CD8+ cells. Study results and limitations: Around 29 shared CD8+ CDR3s appeared highly expressed within patients' immunodominant clones. The CD8+ Simpson's diversity of patients and controls was not significantly different.

TCR beta VDJ and CDR3 were profiled, and genomic DNA was the template. Each CDR3 protein gets one entry after TCRdb re-called the reads with MiXCR. Of 150,000 to 200,000 distinct CDR3 sequences listed, 71% are singletons. Whoever was chosen for sequencing had shown CD8+CD57+ cell expansion by flow cytometry. V was clipped by 8 bases and J by 0 bases, with 11 bases between them. CDR1 is MRHNA, CDR2 SNTAGT, per germline. The length of the CDR3 is 15 residues. The rearrangement links TRBV6-4 to TRBJ2-6; D is unresolved. Input material: sorted CD4+, CD8+, or CD8+CD57+ T cells (not recorded which) from PBMCs. The TCR sequence derives from a human donor with aplastic anemia. CDR3 amino acids: CASGMTLSGANVLTF. The CDR3, as DNA: TGTGCCAGCGGGATGACCCTCTCTGGGGCCAACGTCCTGACTTTC.